This T cell receptor (beta chain) was found in a study of T cell repertoires in ileal Crohn's disease (dated by TCRdb to about 2019). General notes on the study: The median duration of disease was approximately 7.9 years, and at the time of surgery about a third of patients were active smokers. All patients had surgery for a complication: stricturing disease in around 61% and penetrating disease in around 39%. A Rutgeerts score higher than i0 was the definition used for endoscopic postoperative recurrence. The study sequenced roughly 170 mucosal samples from 57 patients, taken at several locations on the surgical specimen and at postoperative endoscopy. The study was conducted in parallel with a multicentre cohort that was designed to identify predictors of early endoscopic recurrence following ileocolonic resection. The TCR repertoire was analysed in about 62 patients with Crohn's disease drawn from a prospective multicentre cohort. About half of the patients received postoperative therapy: about a dozen received thiopurines and around 20 received anti-TNF agents. M6 samples consisted of neoterminal ileum biopsies collected during postoperative colonoscopy. The research as a whole found: Postoperative endoscopy timing varied within the first year after surgery, with a median delay of around 7.1 months. Higher percentages of high-frequency clones at the time of surgery were linked to endoscopic recurrence, and every patient with clonality above 26.8% (18/57) had recurrence. Sorted CD8 T cells carried more high-frequency clones than CD4 T cells, suggesting mucosal expansions were mainly CD8. A significantly higher proportion of clonal expansions was observed in active smokers at surgery than in non-smokers (approximately 26% vs 20%, p=0.02). Only a subgroup of patients, of unstated size, had mucosal CD4 and CD8 T cells sorted and sequenced.

Details on this clone: Its antigen remains unidentified. The sample holds no much larger clone one base away, and base qualities are not on file.

The sample's time point, from its label and the paper: neoterminal ileum biopsy at postoperative endoscopy, about 6 months after surgery. Eligible patients were adults with ileal or ileocolonic Crohn's disease who had an indication for ileocolonic resection. Whole ileal mucosal biopsies were stored frozen at -80°C before DNA extraction. Genomic DNA was extracted from frozen whole biopsies using a TRizol-based method and was quantified with a NanoDrop 2000 spectrophotometer. Around 500 nanograms of biopsy DNA per sample were submitted for commercial TCRB immunosequencing. A two-step, amplification bias-controlled multiplex PCR was used by Adaptive Biotechnology to amplify CDR3 regions from genomic DNA. Primers covering every V and J gene segment were used in the first PCR, while barcodes and Illumina adapters were added in the second PCR. CDR3 libraries were sequenced using an Illumina instrument. In the paper's pipeline: The analysis drew on both the pipelines supplied by the vendor and custom analysis of the raw data in R/Bioconductor running R version 3.3.0. Clonality, which ranges from 0 to 1, was calculated as the inverse of the normalised Shannon entropy across all productive clones. High-frequency clones were defined as the share of the repertoire occupied by the top 100 clones, with only clones passing a 95% confidence test being retained. Overlap between samples was measured with the Morisita-Horn index, while repertoire diversity was measured with the Simpson index. TCRdb took over this immuneACCESS table, retaining in-frame rearrangements with V and J assigned. Such tables are incomplete; in checked studies, under half of the missing clones stem from an unresolved V gene, and the remainder is unexplained. V and J calls and clone size come straight from that table; D and trimming were deduced from the DNA. This sample gives about 62,000 clones in total; roughly nine tenths of them show up just once. Of the sample, under 2.5% is held by the ten largest clones.

From a lookup of the germline V gene, CDR1 and CDR2 are KGHSH and LQKENI. The germline V end is reduced by 3 bases and the J end by 1 base; junction bases left unmatched: 9. The CDR3 holds 18 amino acids from the cysteine to the phenylalanine. Just the 54-base CDR3 DNA is kept, in frame starting at base 1. The rearranged chain carries TRBV18 and TRBJ2-1; 10 nucleotides in the junction match TRBD2. The sequence was obtained from an adult with Crohn's disease. The source material was ileal tissue. The CDR3 here reads CASSPFTSGKGSYNEQFF. The DNA sequence is as follows: TGTGCCAGCTCACCGTTTACTAGCGGGAAGGGTTCCTACAATGAGCAGTTCTTC. This CDR3, with the reference TRBV18 and TRBJ2-1 proteins standing in past its ends, gives the full variable domain NAGVMQNPRHLVRRRGQEARLRCSPMKGHSHVYWYRQLPEEGLKFMVYLQKENIIDESGMPKERFSAEFPKEGPSILRIQQVVRGDSAAYFCASSPFTSGKGSYNEQFFGPGTRLTVL.